A single sample gave rise to the 30 T cell receptor beta chains below, sequenced in a study of blood T cell repertoires in COVID-19. Using immunoSEQ multiplex PCR, the repertoire was profiled, and TCRdb retains in-frame clones only, with some absent. The sample carries approximately 50,000 clones, approximately 92% recorded once. Sequenced sample: peripheral blood. The receptors here all came from a man aged 45 to 65 with active COVID-19.

The J gene is TRBJ1-6, the V gene TRBV28; the D gene is possibly TRBD1 (6 bases). The V and J ends lost 2 bases and 14 bases respectively, with 13 bases between them. Per the germline V gene, CDR1 is MDHEN and CDR2 is SYDVKM. The CDR3 length is 13 residues. CDR3 in amino acids: CASSLGGAPSLHF. The CDR3, as DNA: TGTGCCAGCAGTTTAGGGGGCGCCCCATCCCTCCACTTT.

V and J are TRBV19 and TRBJ1-2, with a weak D call TRBD1 (5 bases). Deletions cut 2 bases from V and 5 bases from J, with 15 bases between. The CDR3 extends over 15 amino acids. Germline V gives CDR1 LNHDA, CDR2 SQIVND (reference sequence). The CDR3 coding sequence is TGTGCCAGTAGTATAAGCCTGGCCTCAGGGTATGGCTACACCTTC. The encoded protein is CASSISLASGYGYTF.

This chain links TRBV7-9 with TRBJ1-3, with D possibly TRBD1 on 5 matching bases. This CDR3 spans 16 amino acids. With 1 base removed from V and 4 bases from J, the gap between germline ends came to 14 bases. Germline V gene data show CDR1 as SEHNR and CDR2 as FQNEAQ (reference sequence). The DNA of the CDR3 is TGTGCCAGCAGCTTAGGACCGACAGTCGGCGGAAACACCATATATTTT. Amino acids: CASSLGPTVGGNTIYF. The variable domain in full, completed from reference TRBV7-9 and TRBJ1-3, reads DTGVSQNPRHKITKRGQNVTFRCDPISEHNRLYWYRQTLGQGPEFLTYFQNEAQLEKSRLLSDRFSAERPKGSFSTLEIQRTEQGDSAMYLCASSLGPTVGGNTIYFGEGSWLTVV.

This chain joins TRBV5-6 and TRBJ2-7, with D possibly matching TRBD1 (5 bases). V was trimmed by 5 bases and J by 1 base, leaving 10 bases between them. Germline CDR1 reads SGHDT; CDR2 reads YYEEEE. The CDR3 loop spans 13 amino acids. The CDR3 here is CASSIDSSYEQYF. CDR3 DNA: TGTGCCAGCAGTATCGACAGTTCCTACGAGCAGTACTTC. Looking up the rest from reference TRBV5-6 and TRBJ2-7 gives the full variable domain: DAGVTQSPTHLIKTRGQQVTLRCSPKSGHDTVSWYQQALGQGPQFIFQYYEEEERQRGNFPDRFSGHQFPNYSSELNVNALLLGDSALYLCASSIDSSYEQYFGPGTRLTVT.

With respect to this clone: Other nucleotide sequences from this sample produce the same CDR3. V usage is TRBV30 and J usage is TRBJ1-1, with D possibly being TRBD1 (6 bases). V lost 4 bases, J lost 1 base, and 10 bases lay in between. The CDR3 runs to 13 residues. Germline V gene data show CDR1 as GTSNPN and CDR2 as SVGIG (reference sequence). This chain's CDR3 is CAWKDRANTEAFF. CDR3 DNA: TGTGCCTGGAAGGACAGAGCGAACACTGAAGCTTTCTTT.

The chain couples TRBV2 to TRBJ2-3; no reliable D call. This CDR3 is built from 12 residues. Germline V gives CDR1 SNHLY, CDR2 FYNNEI. V lost 6 bases to trimming and J lost 4 bases, with 8 bases between them. The CDR3 protein is CASSALADTQYF. The CDR3 DNA reads TGTGCCAGCAGCGCATTAGCAGATACGCAGTATTTT.

V usage is TRBV7-2 and J usage is TRBJ2-1, with D perhaps matching TRBD2 (6 bases). The CDR3 sequence is 17 residues long. CDR1 and CDR2 from the germline V gene are SGHTA and FQGNSA. With 5 bases removed from V and 0 bases from J, the gap between germline ends came to 17 bases. The CDR3 protein is CASSRGRRGISYNEQFF. DNA of the CDR3: TGTGCCAGCAGCCGCGGGCGGAGGGGTATCTCCTACAATGAGCAGTTCTTC.

This clone was detected a few times. The rearrangement links TRBV30 to TRBJ1-1; 8 nucleotides agree with TRBD1. The trim removed 5 bases at V and 1 base at J, leaving 6 bases unmatched. Per germline, CDR1 GTSNPN and CDR2 SVGIG (reference sequence). The CDR3 length is 14 residues. The CDR3 loop is CAWGAGQGNTEAFF. CDR3 bases: TGTGCCTGGGGAGCCGGACAGGGGAACACTGAAGCTTTCTTT.

The chain links TRBV5-1 to TRBJ2-7, with a possible D match to TRBD2 (5 bases). Deletions cut 4 bases from V and 6 bases from J, with 32 bases between. From germline, CDR1 is SGHRS and CDR2 YFSETQ. The CDR3 extends over 19 amino acids. DNA for the CDR3: TGCGCCAGCAGCAGCCCGAAGCGGAGACAAACACCCAACTCTGTCGAGCAGTACTTC. As protein: CASSSPKRRQTPNSVEQYF.

V is TRBV4-1 and J is TRBJ2-7; TRBD1 aligns across 7 bases. Germline CDR1 reads MGHRA; CDR2 reads YSYEKL. CDR3 size: 13 residues. J was trimmed by 6 bases and V by 4 bases; bases with no gene match: 6. The CDR3 here is CASSRGQSTEQYF. The CDR3 DNA reads as TGCGCCAGCAGCCGGGGACAGTCGACCGAGCAGTACTTC.

V is TRBV4-1 and J is TRBJ2-7; D might be TRBD2 (6 bases). CDR3 length equals 13 residues. Germline loops: CDR1 MGHRA, CDR2 YSYEKL. The V end lost 1 base, the J end lost 5 bases, and 9 bases lay between the germline ends. The CDR3 DNA reads TGCGCCAGCAGCCAAGGTGGAGGGAACGAGCAGTACTTC. Protein product: CASSQGGGNEQYF.

V and J are TRBV6-2 or TRBV6-3 and TRBJ2-2; 11 nucleotides line up with TRBD2. Germline V gene lookup returns CDR1 MNHEY and CDR2 SVGEGT. With V trimmed by 2 bases and J by 9 bases, 8 bases remained unmatched. The CDR3 is 16 residues long. CDR3 sequence reads: CASSYPLSGGARELFF. The CDR3 DNA follows: TGTGCCAGCAGTTACCCCCTTAGCGGGGGGGCTAGGGAGCTGTTTTTT.

The chain combines TRBV28 with TRBJ2-5; no firm D call. V shed 3 bases and J shed 4 bases, with 12 bases lying between them. The germline V gene has CDR1 MDHEN and CDR2 SYDVKM. The length of the CDR3 is 14 residues. As DNA, the CDR3 is TGTGCCAGCAGTTTCGTGTCGGGTCGAGAGACCCAGTACTTC. Its translation: CASSFVSGRETQYF.

This clone was seen a handful of times. The chain combines TRBV7-9 with TRBJ1-2; perhaps TRBD1 as D (6 bases). Germline assignment: CDR1 SEHNR and CDR2 FQNEAQ (reference sequence). This CDR3 contains 14 residues. The germline V and J ends were trimmed by 4 bases and 2 bases, with 11 bases remaining between them. The CDR3 DNA reads as TGTGCCAGCAGCTCGACCCAGGGGAACTATGGCTACACCTTC. Translating gives CASSSTQGNYGYTF.

This clone was picked up a small number of times. The chain links TRBV12-5 to TRBJ2-1; a possible D gene is TRBD2 (6 bases). The V gene's germline CDR1 is LGHNT and CDR2 FRNRAP. The CDR3 runs 18 residues. V was trimmed by 0 bases and J by 3 bases, leaving 18 bases between them. The CDR3 DNA is TGTGCTAGTGGTTTGGTGGGAATCCGGGAGAGAGGCTACAATGAGCAGTTCTTC. Translating it yields CASGLVGIRERGYNEQFF.

This clone was recorded a few times. The chain uses TRBV6-1 and TRBJ2-1; maybe TRBD1 (6 bases). Trimming removed 2 bases at V and 4 bases at J, with 12 bases between. CDR1 and CDR2 from the germline V gene are MNHNS and SASEGT. This CDR3 is built from 15 residues. The CDR3 loop reads CASSELDSLYNEQFF. CDR3 nucleotide sequence: TGTGCCAGCAGTGAACTGGACAGCCTTTACAATGAGCAGTTCTTC.

The V and J genes are TRBV6-2 or TRBV6-3 and TRBJ2-7; possible D gene TRBD2, 5 bases. The CDR3 consists of 16 residues. The ends were cut back, 2 bases at V and 6 bases at J, with 20 bases in the middle. CDR1 is MNHEY and CDR2 is SVGEGT in the germline V gene. CDR3 nucleotide sequence: TGTGCCAGCAGTTACCCCCGCAGGACGGCGGGTACCGAGCAGTACTTC. It translates to CASSYPRRTAGTEQYF.

The rearrangement links TRBV6-1 to TRBJ2-2; TRBD1 is a possible D gene (5 bases). V was shortened by 2 bases and J by 3 bases, with 10 bases between the two germline ends. Germline CDR1 MNHNS, CDR2 SASEGT. The CDR3 spans 15 residues. CDR3: CASSERGPYTGELFF. CDR3 DNA: TGTGCCAGCAGTGAAAGGGGCCCTTACACCGGGGAGCTGTTTTTT.

The V call is TRBV28, the J call TRBJ2-5, with 7 bases that match TRBD1. The CDR3 spans 16 residues. Germline V gene lookup returns CDR1 MDHEN and CDR2 SYDVKM. The V gene end was trimmed by 6 bases and the J gene end by 1 base; junction bases not matched to a gene: 11. CDR3 loop: CASRLTQGDFQETQYF. Written as DNA, the CDR3 is TGTGCCAGCAGGCTAACCCAGGGGGATTTCCAAGAGACCCAGTACTTC.

The chain joins TRBV11-3 to TRBJ2-3; 9 bases fit TRBD1. The V segment lost 5 bases and the J segment 4 bases; nucleotides outside the gene matches: 13. Germline V gene data show CDR1 as SGHNT and CDR2 as YENEEA. This CDR3 has 17 amino acids. CDR3 in amino acids: CASSRVPGQGGPDTQYF. In nucleotides, the CDR3 is TGTGCCAGCAGCCGGGTCCCGGGACAGGGAGGGCCAGATACGCAGTATTTT.

The rearrangement uses TRBV7-4 and TRBJ2-2, with TRBD2 identical over 7 bases. Germline lookup yields CDR1 SGHVT and CDR2 SQSDAQ. The V gene end was trimmed by 1 base and the J gene end by 6 bases; junction bases not matched to a gene: 8. This CDR3 spans 16 amino acids. This CDR3 is CASSLDLAGVAGELFF. CDR3 nucleotide sequence: TGTGCCAGCAGCTTAGATCTGGCGGGAGTGGCCGGGGAGCTGTTTTTT.

The chain couples TRBV7-2 to TRBJ1-2; the D is unclear. The CDR3 covers 14 residues. Germline assignment: CDR1 SGHTA and CDR2 FQGNSA. V was trimmed by 5 bases and J by 0 bases, leaving 10 bases between them. This CDR3 reads CASSQQFTNYGYTF. The CDR3 DNA sequence: TGTGCCAGCAGCCAACAGTTCACTAACTATGGCTACACCTTC.

This clone showed up just once. V is TRBV30 and J is TRBJ2-1; D possibly corresponds to TRBD2 (7 bases). V gave up 0 bases and J gave up 9 bases, with 15 bases separating them. Per the germline V gene, CDR1 is GTSNPN and CDR2 is SVGIG (reference sequence). CDR3 size: 14 residues. The CDR3, as DNA: TGTGCCTGGAGTGTCCAGCGGGGAGGGGGTGAGCAGTTCTTC. Translated: CAWSVQRGGGEQFF. Using reference TRBV30 and TRBJ2-1 for the parts outside the CDR3, the full variable domain is SQTIHQWPATLVQPVGSPLSLECTVEGTSNPNLYWYRQAAGRGLQLLFYSVGIGQISSEVPQNLSASRPQDRQFILSSKKLLLSDSGFYLCAWSVQRGGGEQFFGPGTRLTVL.

The J gene is TRBJ1-2, the V gene TRBV21-1. TRBV21-1 is listed as a pseudogene. The CDR3 loop spans 14 amino acids. CDR3 sequence reads: CASGSVVELCGYTF. CDR3 nucleotides: TGTGCCAGCGGGTCCGTAGTGGAGTTGTGTGGCTACACCTTC.

The chain has TRBV7-2 and TRBJ2-3, with D unclear. CDR1 SGHTA and CDR2 FQGNSA come from the germline V gene. V shed 3 bases and J shed 0 bases, with 7 bases lying between them. CDR3 size: 14 residues. CDR3 nucleotide sequence: TGTGCCAGCAGCTTGGCACCTAGCACAGATACGCAGTATTTT. Amino acid sequence: CASSLAPSTDTQYF.

The chain combines TRBV3-1 (or the pseudogene TRBV3-2) with TRBJ2-5; TRBD2 matches at 7 bases. CDR1 and CDR2 (germline): LGHDT, YNNKEL (reference sequence). This CDR3 is 16 amino acids long. The junction had 13 bases not matched to a gene; V was cut back by 4 bases and J by 5 bases. CDR3 bases: TGTGCCAGCAGCCCAGAGGGAGCGGGGCCTCGGGAGACCCAGTACTTC. Translated, it gives CASSPEGAGPRETQYF.

The chain has TRBV6-1 and TRBJ1-5; D is perhaps TRBD1 (5 bases). This CDR3 spans 19 amino acids. The germline V gene has CDR1 MNHNS and CDR2 SASEGT. The V end lost 1 base, the J end lost 3 bases, and 22 bases lay between the germline ends. The CDR3 reads CASSEGPEQQARVNQPQHF. CDR3 bases: TGTGCCAGCAGTGAAGGGCCAGAACAACAGGCAAGGGTCAATCAGCCCCAGCATTTT.

This clone was observed a handful of times. The CDR3 spells CASSPGTGSNQPQHF. DNA of the CDR3: TGTGCCAGCAGCCCTGGGACAGGGAGCAATCAGCCCCAGCATTTT. The V call is TRBV3-1 (or the pseudogene TRBV3-2), the J call TRBJ1-5; 9 positions match TRBD1. The germline gives CDR1 LGHDT, CDR2 YNNKEL (reference sequence). V lost 4 bases to trimming and J lost 1 base; unmatched junction nucleotides: 2. CDR3 length: 15 residues.

To note about this clone: Other DNA sequences within the sample encode an identical CDR3. The gene calls are TRBV6-2 or TRBV6-3 and TRBJ1-5; D remains unclear. Germline V gives CDR1 MNHEY, CDR2 SVGEGT. V lost 2 bases, J lost 0 bases, and 5 bases lay in between. The CDR3 sequence is 14 residues long. The CDR3 DNA reads as TGTGCCAGCAGTTACGGGCATAGCAATCAGCCCCAGCATTTT. Translated, it gives CASSYGHSNQPQHF.

This clone was seen just once. The chain is built from TRBV4-2 and TRBJ2-5; 9 bases agree with TRBD2. CDR3 length: 18 amino acids. V trimming: 0 bases; J trimming: 0 bases; junction bases outside the gene matches: 8. The germline gives CDR1 LGHNA, CDR2 YNFKEQ. The CDR3 nucleotides read TGTGCCAGCAGCCAAGATTTCAGAAGCGGGGGGTACCAAGAGACCCAGTACTTC. Residues: CASSQDFRSGGYQETQYF.